Following are 10 T cell receptor beta chains from one sample sequenced in a study of CD8 T cells in Susac syndrome. RNA totalling about 0.45 to 1 ug underwent reverse transcription with random hexamers. TCRdb reanalysed the immunoSEQ multiplex PCR reads using MiXCR and keeps one entry per CDR3 protein. This table has about 130,000 distinct CDR3 sequences, more than 90% appearing once. Input material: CD8+ T cells from PBMCs. The receptors derive from a human donor with Susac syndrome.

The chain has TRBV30 and TRBJ1-4; TRBD1 agrees at 7 bases. Trimming cost V 2 bases and J 3 bases; bases outside gene matches: 3. This CDR3 comprises 14 residues. Germline loops: CDR1 GTSNPN, CDR2 SVGIG (reference sequence). The CDR3 loop reads CAWSLGQSNEKLFF. The CDR3 DNA reads TGTGCCTGGAGTTTGGGACAGTCTAATGAAAAACTGTTTTTT.

Points on this clonotype: Germline and junction disagree at one end, which may indicate a read error. The CDR3 DNA sequence: TGTGCTAGCAGCTTGGGCGAGGACACTGAAGCTTTCTTT. Translated: CASSLGEDTEAFF. The chain combines TRBV7-7 with TRBJ1-1; D gene unclear. Germline V CDR1 and CDR2: SSHAT, FNYEAQ (reference sequence). This CDR3 has 13 residues.

The rearrangement links TRBV12-3 or TRBV12-4 to TRBJ2-2; possible D gene TRBD1, 6 bases. Trimming removed 8 bases from V and 3 bases from J, with 10 bases in between. This CDR3 is built from 13 residues. For the CDR3, the DNA is TGTGCCAGCGGGGGACACGACACCGGGGAGCTGTTTTTT. Its protein product is CASGGHDTGELFF.

The chain uses TRBV25-1 and TRBJ1-2; D remains ambiguous. This CDR3 has 14 amino acids. V was cut by 4 bases and J by 6 bases, with 15 bases left in between. Germline CDR1 and CDR2: MGHDK and SYGVNS. The CDR3 DNA is TGTGCCAGCAGTGGGAGCTGGTGGCCCGATGGCTACACCTTC. Protein: CASSGSWWPDGYTF.

The chain couples TRBV4-3 to TRBJ2-7; TRBD1 might be the D (6 bases). Between the trimmed V and J ends, which lost 0 bases and 6 bases, there was a span of 12 bases. The V gene's germline CDR1 is LGHNA and CDR2 YSLEER. This CDR3 contains 14 residues. CDR3 DNA: TGCGCCAGCAGCCAAGAAACAGGGTTCGTCGAGCAGTACTTC. This sequence encodes CASSQETGFVEQYF.

The chain combines TRBV6-5 with TRBJ2-7, with TRBD1 identical over 8 bases. The CDR3 sequence is 16 residues long. V was pared by 0 bases and J by 2 bases, with 6 bases of the junction left unmatched. Germline V gene sequence: CDR1 MNHEY, CDR2 SVGAGI. CDR3 sequence reads: CASSYSVGQATYEQYF. The CDR3 DNA reads TGTGCCAGCAGTTACTCCGTGGGACAGGCCACCTACGAGCAGTACTTC.

The gene calls are TRBV20-1 and TRBJ2-5, with D maybe TRBD2 (7 bases). CDR1 and CDR2 from the germline V gene are DFQATT and SNEGSKA (reference sequence). Trimming shortened V by 3 bases and J by 0 bases, and 11 bases separated the two germline ends. This CDR3 spans 14 amino acids. CDR3 amino acids: CSASGGPYQETQYF. The CDR3 DNA reads TGCAGTGCTAGCGGGGGGCCATACCAAGAGACCCAGTACTTC.

The rearrangement joins TRBV7-9 to TRBJ2-2; the D gene is possibly TRBD2 (5 bases). Germline CDR1 SEHNR, CDR2 FQNEAQ (reference sequence). The CDR3 contains 13 residues. V was trimmed by 5 bases and J by 6 bases, leaving 10 bases between them. The CDR3 nucleotides read TGTGCCAGCAGCCCCCCGGGGTCCGGGGAGCTGTTTTTT. Translated, it gives CASSPPGSGELFF.

The CDR3 protein is CASSSHIGQNTEAFF. CDR3 DNA: TGTGCCAGCAGCTCTCATATTGGACAAAACACTGAAGCTTTCTTT. The chain recombines TRBV9 with TRBJ1-1, with D possibly TRBD1 on 5 matching bases. Trimming left V 4 bases short and J 2 bases short, with 15 bases between. Germline V gene data show CDR1 as SGDLS and CDR2 as YYNGEE. The CDR3 has 15 amino acids.

This rearrangement joins TRBV20-1 to TRBJ2-5; 9 nucleotides agree with TRBD2. The CDR3 runs to 14 residues. After removal of 3 bases from V and 5 bases from J, the junction contained 7 bases not matched to a gene. In germline, CDR1 is DFQATT, CDR2 SNEGSKA (reference sequence). This CDR3 is CSASDVAGDETQYF. The CDR3 region has the DNA TGCAGTGCTAGTGACGTAGCGGGAGATGAGACCCAGTACTTC.